The 7 T cell receptor beta chains below were found in one sample sequenced in a study of human T cells and chemical hapten exposure. Sample time point: patch test 1, 2 weeks after DPC sensitization. Treatment noted: therapeutic diphenylcyclopropenone sensitization with weekly scalp DPC. Via MiXCR, TCRdb re-called the RACE reads, giving one row per CDR3 protein. The table lists 80,000 to 100,000 distinct CDR3 sequences, under 15% of them singletons, with roughly 2% in the top ten. The material was whole blood, obtained in connection with sensitization to the hapten diphenylcyclopropenone (DPC). These receptors were collected from a woman aged 40 to 55 with alopecia areata. Some clones in this sample may be carry-over from other donors' samples.

Worth noting for this clonotype: At one boundary the junction diverges from the germline segment, which might be a read error. CDR3 sequence (DNA): TGTGCCAGCAGCTCCTCCCCGGCCCGGGAAAACCTGTTTTTT. Its translation is CASSSSPARENLFF. This chain links TRBV11-2 with TRBJ1-4, with D hard to call. The germline CDR1 and CDR2 sequences are SGHAT and FQNNGV. The CDR3 consists of 14 residues.

This clonotype was counted only a few times. The chain carries TRBV10-3 and TRBJ2-7, with 8 positions matching TRBD2. The CDR3 covers 12 residues. The trim removed 8 bases at V and 3 bases at J, leaving 3 bases unmatched. From germline, CDR1 is ENHRY and CDR2 SYGVKD. The CDR3 region is CAIQTSGYEQYF. The CDR3 DNA sequence: TGTGCCATCCAAACTAGCGGCTACGAGCAGTACTTC.

This chain links TRBV6-1 with TRBJ1-6; D not resolved. Germline lookup yields CDR1 MNHNS and CDR2 SASEGT. The ends were cut back, 2 bases at V and 8 bases at J, with 10 bases in the middle. The CDR3 length is 14 residues. CDR3: CASSEFFGDSPLHF. CDR3 in DNA: TGTGCCAGCAGTGAATTCTTCGGGGATTCACCCCTCCACTTT.

The rearrangement joins TRBV20-1 to TRBJ2-1; 7 positions agree with TRBD2. The V and J ends lost 0 bases and 2 bases, in that order; junction bases with no gene match: 1. The CDR3 sequence is 14 residues long. The germline gives CDR1 DFQATT, CDR2 SNEGSKA (reference sequence). DNA of the CDR3: TGCAGTGCTAGAGAGGGGGGGGCCTACAATGAGCAGTTCTTC. Encoded protein: CSAREGGAYNEQFF.

The sample holds many counts of this clonotype. The rearrangement joins TRBV10-3 to TRBJ2-1; 9 bases are a match to TRBD2. Unmatched junction bases numbered 9, after V lost 0 bases and J lost 9 bases. There are 16 residues in the CDR3. CDR1 is ENHRY, CDR2 SYGVKD, per germline. In nucleotides, the CDR3 is TGTGCCATCAGTGAGTCGATGGTAGCGGGAGATGTTGAGCAGTTCTTC. Its translation: CAISESMVAGDVEQFF.

The chain is built from TRBV3-1 and TRBJ2-2, with D tentatively TRBD2 (5 bases). The CDR3 extends over 13 amino acids. Germline values: CDR1 LGHDT, CDR2 YNNKEL (reference sequence). Between the trimmed V and J ends, which lost 4 bases and 6 bases, there was a span of 9 bases. CDR3 nucleotide sequence: TGTGCCAGCAGCCGGACCGGGGCCGGGGAGCTGTTTTTT. This gives the protein CASSRTGAGELFF. The full variable domain, its missing parts supplied by reference TRBV3-1 and TRBJ2-2, is DTAVSQTPKYLVTQMGNDKSIKCEQNLGHDTMYWYKQDSKKFLKIMFSYNNKELIINETVPNRFSPKSPDKAHLNLHINSLELGDSAVYFCASSRTGAGELFFGEGSRLTVL.

This clonotype showed up many times. This chain links TRBV29-1 with TRBJ1-2, with unresolved D. The V end was cut by 0 bases, the J end by 5 bases, with 1 base between. CDR3 length: 10 residues. The germline V gene encodes CDR1 SQVTM and CDR2 ANQGSEA. This CDR3 is CSVEDYGYTF. The CDR3 DNA follows: TGCAGCGTTGAAGATTATGGCTACACCTTC.